One sample yielded the 30 T cell receptor beta chains listed below, sequenced in a study of shared clonotypes between healthy human individuals. Sequencing was performed with immunoSEQ multiplex PCR; in TCRdb, only in-frame clones are kept and a portion is missing. The sample has about 980,000 clones, about three quarters seen once. Sequencing was performed on memory CD4+ T cells sorted from blood. Subset of the sample: CD45RA-negative fraction. The receptors come from a man between 18 and 35 years old in good health.

The chain carries TRBV5-1 and TRBJ2-1; D gene ambiguous. Trimming removed 6 bases from V and 0 bases from J, with 10 bases in between. The CDR3 loop spans 14 amino acids. Germline loops: CDR1 SGHRS, CDR2 YFSETQ. The CDR3 here is CASKVSSSYNEQFF. CDR3 DNA: TGCGCCAGCAAAGTCTCCAGCTCCTACAATGAGCAGTTCTTC.

The rearrangement joins TRBV4-3 to TRBJ1-2; no reliable D call. The ends were cut back, 0 bases at V and 4 bases at J, with 12 bases in the middle. The CDR3 spans 15 residues. The germline CDR1 and CDR2 sequences are LGHNA and YSLEER. The CDR3 loop reads CASSQESIALYGYTF. CDR3 bases: TGCGCCAGCAGCCAAGAGAGCATCGCCCTCTATGGCTACACCTTC.

The CDR3 DNA is TGTGCCAGCAGCTCCAAAACGCCCGGGGCCGCGCAGTATTTT. The encoded protein is CASSSKTPGAAQYF. J is TRBJ2-3 and V is TRBV5-4, with D perhaps matching TRBD1 or TRBD2 (5 bases each). CDR1 is SGHNT, CDR2 YYREEE, per germline (reference sequence). This CDR3 has 14 amino acids. V lost 3 bases and J 10 bases, leaving 18 bases between the germline ends. Complete variable domain (other parts from reference TRBV5-4 and TRBJ2-3): ETGVTQSPTHLIKTRGQQVTLRCSSQSGHNTVSWYQQALGQGPQFIFQYYREEENGRGNFPPRFSGLQFPNYSSELNVNALELDDSALYLCASSSKTPGAAQYFGPGTRLTVL.

The rearrangement links TRBV5-6 to TRBJ1-5; 11 bases match TRBD1. This CDR3 is 18 amino acids long. J was trimmed by 6 bases and V by 2 bases; bases with no gene match: 13. Germline values: CDR1 SGHDT, CDR2 YYEEEE. CDR3 loop: CASSFSLTGTGGSQPQHF. CDR3 bases: TGTGCCAGCAGCTTCTCTTTAACCGGGACAGGGGGTTCTCAGCCCCAGCATTTT.

This sequence joins TRBV11-1 and TRBJ2-7; a weak D match, TRBD1 (6 bases). V was cut by 7 bases and J by 5 bases, with 15 bases left in between. CDR1 is SGHAT, CDR2 FQDESV, per germline (reference sequence). The CDR3 consists of 13 residues. Here the CDR3 reads CASIGNYRDEQYF. The CDR3 DNA reads as TGTGCCAGCATCGGCAATTACAGGGACGAGCAGTACTTC.

This clone was seen more than once but under ten times. CDR3 region: CASSLEGTAYEQYF. The CDR3 bases are TGCGCCAGCAGCTTGGAGGGGACGGCCTACGAGCAGTACTTC. This rearrangement joins TRBV5-1 to TRBJ2-7; D tentatively reads TRBD1 or TRBD2 (5 bases each). Germline lookup yields CDR1 SGHRS and CDR2 YFSETQ. Trimming shortened V by 0 bases and J by 2 bases, and 9 bases separated the two germline ends. The CDR3 sequence is 14 residues long.

The rearrangement links TRBV11-2 to TRBJ2-7, with a possible D match to TRBD1 (5 bases). Trimming cost V 1 base and J 6 bases, with 16 bases left between them. Germline CDR1 reads SGHAT; CDR2 reads FQNNGV. This CDR3 spans 15 amino acids. CDR3 bases: TGTGCCAGCAGCTTAGGTCTCCGGGCAGGGCTCGAGCAGTACTTC. Encoded protein: CASSLGLRAGLEQYF.

The genes are TRBV13 and TRBJ2-5, with D possibly TRBD1 on 6 matching bases. CDR1 PRHDT and CDR2 FYEKMQ come from the germline V gene (reference sequence). The CDR3 contains 19 residues. V lost 1 base and J 5 bases, leaving 26 bases between the germline ends. The CDR3 is CASSLAGVGIRRNAETQYF. The CDR3 bases are TGTGCCAGCAGCTTAGCAGGGGTGGGGATTCGGCGTAACGCGGAGACCCAGTACTTC.

The V and J genes are TRBV9 and TRBJ1-2, with no clear D. Between the trimmed V and J ends, which lost 3 bases and 7 bases, there was a span of 16 bases. The CDR3 runs to 14 residues. Germline-derived CDR1 and CDR2 are SGDLS and YYNGEE. The CDR3 coding sequence is TGTGCCAGCAGCGCCGCTGTAACAGCGAGTGGCTACACCTTC. Its protein product is CASSAAVTASGYTF.

CDR3 coding DNA: TGTGCCAGCAGCTTAGGGACTAGCGGTGCTCTCGGGGCCAACGTCCTGACTTTC. It specifies CASSLGTSGALGANVLTF. The rearrangement uses TRBV7-9 and TRBJ2-6, with 10 positions matching TRBD2. This CDR3 is built from 18 residues. V trimming: 1 base; J trimming: 4 bases; junction bases outside the gene matches: 7. CDR1 and CDR2 (germline): SEHNR, FQNEAQ (reference sequence).

J is TRBJ1-1 and V is TRBV28, with D tentatively TRBD1 (6 bases). The length of the CDR3 is 15 residues. V lost 5 bases and J 0 bases, leaving 13 bases between the germline ends. Germline CDR1 is MDHEN and CDR2 is SYDVKM. The CDR3 sequence: CASSGQRNMNTEAFF. CDR3 bases: TGTGCCAGCAGTGGACAGAGAAACATGAACACTGAAGCTTTCTTT.

The gene calls are TRBV30 and TRBJ1-1; D not certain. In germline, CDR1 is GTSNPN, CDR2 SVGIG (reference sequence). Trimming left V 2 bases short and J 1 base short, with 11 bases between. This CDR3 contains 14 residues. The chain's CDR3 is CAWSNQLKNTEAFF. The CDR3 region has the DNA TGTGCCTGGAGTAATCAGCTAAAGAACACTGAAGCTTTCTTT.

The rearrangement links TRBV6-1 to TRBJ1-2; D is unclear. Germline CDR1 reads MNHNS; CDR2 reads SASEGT. The CDR3 length is 13 residues. V lost 8 bases to trimming and J lost 1 base, with 11 bases between them. In DNA form, the CDR3 reads TGTGCCAGCGCGGGGAATAGTAACTATGGCTACACCTTC. This sequence encodes CASAGNSNYGYTF.

V gene TRBV27 combines with J gene TRBJ1-6; 7 positions agree with TRBD1. Germline lookup yields CDR1 MNHEY and CDR2 SMNVEV (reference sequence). The CDR3 is 15 amino acids. The ends lost 4 bases at V and 6 bases at J; junction bases unmatched: 6. The CDR3: CASSSPGDSNSPLHF. As DNA, the CDR3 is TGTGCCAGCAGTTCCCCAGGGGACAGTAATTCACCCCTCCACTTT.

The rearrangement uses TRBV10-2 and TRBJ1-5, with TRBD1 identical over 7 bases. V was clipped by 6 bases and J by 3 bases; unmatched bases: 8. This CDR3 contains 15 residues. The germline V gene encodes CDR1 WSHSY and CDR2 SAAADI. The CDR3 loop is CASREAGGTNQPQHF. CDR3 bases: TGCGCCAGCAGGGAGGCAGGGGGTACCAATCAGCCCCAGCATTTT.

In this sample, this clone turned up a few times. The chain recombines TRBV7-9 with TRBJ2-7; TRBD2 aligns across 7 bases. Germline-derived CDR1 and CDR2 are SEHNR and FQNEAQ (reference sequence). Unmatched junction bases numbered 13, after V lost 8 bases and J lost 6 bases. CDR3 length equals 14 residues. CDR3 loop: CASLPSGDSGEQYF. For the CDR3, the DNA is TGTGCCAGCCTTCCGAGCGGGGATTCCGGCGAGCAGTACTTC.

V and J are TRBV18 and TRBJ2-7, with 9 positions matching TRBD1. Losses at the gene ends were 4 bases for V and 0 bases for J; bases not matched to a gene: 10. Germline values: CDR1 KGHSH, CDR2 LQKENI. The CDR3 totals 17 residues. The CDR3 loop reads CASSRLPGTGSSYEQYF. CDR3 nucleotides: TGTGCCAGCTCACGCCTACCCGGGACAGGGTCCTCCTACGAGCAGTACTTC. Full variable domain (outside the CDR3, taken from reference TRBV18 and TRBJ2-7): NAGVMQNPRHLVRRRGQEARLRCSPMKGHSHVYWYRQLPEEGLKFMVYLQKENIIDESGMPKERFSAEFPKEGPSILRIQQVVRGDSAAYFCASSRLPGTGSSYEQYFGPGTRLTVT.

This clone was seen a single time. In the same sample, other DNA sequences code for this CDR3. The chain uses TRBV6-6 and TRBJ2-7, with D possibly being TRBD1 (5 bases). The V end was cut by 6 bases, the J end by 2 bases, with 8 bases between. Germline CDR1 is MNHNY and CDR2 is SVGAGI (reference sequence). The CDR3 is 12 amino acids. This CDR3 is CASSQGAYEQYF. CDR3 DNA sequence: TGTGCCAGCAGCCAGGGTGCCTACGAGCAGTACTTC.

This chain uses TRBV10-3 with TRBJ2-6; D is uncertain. The CDR3 runs 16 residues. Per germline, CDR1 ENHRY and CDR2 SYGVKD. Deletions cut 1 base from V and 2 bases from J, with 9 bases between. The CDR3 protein is CAISEFPTTGANVLTF. The DNA of the CDR3 is TGTGCCATCAGTGAGTTTCCAACTACTGGGGCCAACGTCCTGACTTTC.

This clone was detected a few times. The CDR3 DNA reads TGTGCCAGCAGCGCAGGACATCCCTACGAGCAGTACTTC. It translates to CASSAGHPYEQYF. The rearrangement links TRBV2 to TRBJ2-7; tentatively, D is TRBD1 (5 bases). V lost 6 bases to trimming and J lost 2 bases, with 11 bases between them. The germline V gene has CDR1 SNHLY and CDR2 FYNNEI. The CDR3 covers 13 residues. The whole variable domain, filled in from reference TRBV2 and TRBJ2-7, reads EPEVTQTPSHQVTQMGQEVILRCVPISNHLYFYWYRQILGQKVEFLVSFYNNEISEKSEIFDDQFSVERPDGSNFTLKIRSTKLEDSAMYFCASSAGHPYEQYFGPGTRLTVT.

The chain employs TRBV30 and TRBJ1-1, with 8 bases that match TRBD1. The CDR3 length is 12 residues. The ends lost 4 bases at V and 3 bases at J; junction bases unmatched: 1. The germline CDR1 and CDR2 sequences are GTSNPN and SVGIG (reference sequence). The CDR3 DNA sequence: TGTGCCTGGACAGGGGGCTACACTGAAGCTTTCTTT. Translating it yields CAWTGGYTEAFF.

The chain carries TRBV11-2 and TRBJ2-3; unclear D gene. V lost 2 bases and J lost 2, with 8 bases in between. The CDR3 contains 14 residues. In germline, CDR1 is SGHAT, CDR2 FQNNGV. CDR3 coding DNA: TGTGCCAGCAGCTTAACTGGAGTCACAGATACGCAGTATTTT. Its translation is CASSLTGVTDTQYF.

The chain has TRBV7-9 and TRBJ2-5; 9 nucleotides line up with TRBD2. The CDR3 totals 15 residues. V lost 1 base to trimming and J lost 5 bases; unmatched junction nucleotides: 5. Germline V lookup: CDR1 SEHNR, CDR2 FQNEAQ (reference sequence). CDR3 region: CASSLEGLARETQYF. The DNA for the CDR3 is TGTGCCAGCAGCTTAGAGGGACTAGCAAGGGAGACCCAGTACTTC. The full variable domain, rest sourced from reference TRBV7-9 and TRBJ2-5, is DTGVSQNPRHKITKRGQNVTFRCDPISEHNRLYWYRQTLGQGPEFLTYFQNEAQLEKSRLLSDRFSAERPKGSFSTLEIQRTEQGDSAMYLCASSLEGLARETQYFGPGTRLLVL.

The chain recombines TRBV29-1 with TRBJ1-1; 11 nucleotides match TRBD1. The V gene's germline CDR1 is SQVTM and CDR2 ANQGSEA. V gave up 7 bases and J gave up 2 bases; unmatched junction bases: 9. The CDR3 sequence is 15 residues long. This CDR3 reads CSGEHGQGANTEAFF. The CDR3 DNA sequence: TGCAGCGGAGAACATGGACAGGGGGCCAACACTGAAGCTTTCTTT.

V gene TRBV6-1 combines with J gene TRBJ2-7, with 7 bases matching TRBD1. The germline V gene has CDR1 MNHNS and CDR2 SASEGT. Trimming at V came to 2 bases and at J to 0 bases, leaving 4 bases not matched to a gene. The CDR3 has 15 amino acids. The DNA for the CDR3 is TGTGCCAGCAGTGAAAATACAGGGGCCTCCTACGAGCAGTACTTC. Its protein is CASSENTGASYEQYF.

Worth noting for this clone: Compared with germline, one end of the junction differs, possibly owing to a read error. The rearrangement uses TRBV7-7 and TRBJ2-5; no clear D gene. CDR1 SSHAT and CDR2 FNYEAQ come from the germline V gene (reference sequence). The CDR3 is 13 amino acids. DNA of the CDR3: TGTGCTAGCAGCTTGTCCACCGTAGAGACCCAGTACTTC. It is translated as CASSLSTVETQYF. The full variable domain, in which reference TRBV7-7 and TRBJ2-5 provide the parts outside the CDR3, is GAGVSQSPRYKVTKRGQDVTLRCDPISSHATLYWYQQALGQGPEFLTYFNYEAQPDKSGLPSDRFSAERPEGSISTLTIQRTEQRDSAMYRCASSLSTVETQYFGPGTRLLVL.

In regard to this clone: This likely comes from a read error, as the CDR3 has no conserved phenylalanine or tryptophan at its end. No DNA is shown, since the ends of the CDR3 on it are uncertain; the CDR3 is the one TCRdb lists. The chain couples TRBV7-2 to TRBJ1-1; TRBD1 is taken as the D call from the table, unchecked against the DNA. The CDR3 has 8 residues if both end residues are counted. Germline V gene data show CDR1 as SGHTA and CDR2 as FQGNSA. The CDR3 sequence is CASSKGVL.

The chain joins TRBV25-1 to TRBJ2-5; D is perhaps TRBD1 (5 bases). There are 11 residues in the CDR3. Trimming pared 4 bases from V and 5 bases from J, leaving 5 bases between. Germline assignment: CDR1 MGHDK and CDR2 SYGVNS. The CDR3 coding sequence is TGTGCCAGCAGTGGACAGGAGACCCAGTACTTC. Residues: CASSGQETQYF.

The chain combines TRBV7-9 with TRBJ2-1, with 9 positions matching TRBD2. V was clipped by 4 bases and J by 13 bases; unmatched bases: 5. Germline V CDR1 and CDR2: SEHNR, FQNEAQ (reference sequence). The CDR3 is 12 amino acids. CDR3 nucleotides: TGTGCCAGCAGCTGGGGACTAGCCGACCAGTTCTTC. Its translation is CASSWGLADQFF.

The rearrangement uses TRBV10-1 and TRBJ1-1; TRBD1 agrees at 11 bases. This CDR3 contains 13 residues. V lost 6 bases and J lost 5; bases outside the gene matches: 2. The V gene's germline CDR1 is WNHNN and CDR2 SYGVQD (reference sequence). The CDR3 region is CASRGTGGTEAFF. The CDR3 DNA is TGCGCCAGCAGAGGGACAGGGGGGACTGAAGCTTTCTTT.